The T cell receptor beta chain described here comes from a study of blood T cell repertoires in COVID-19. The CDR3 spans 14 residues. V lost 0 bases to trimming and J lost 5 bases; unmatched junction nucleotides: 3. Germline V gene data show CDR1 as SGHNT and CDR2 as YYREEE (reference sequence). Method: immunoSEQ multiplex PCR; TCRdb's copy keeps in-frame clones and lacks some. The sample yields 150,000 to 160,000 clones, roughly 82% seen once. This receptor was taken from a woman between 45 and 65 years old with acute or convalescent COVID-19. The rearrangement uses TRBV5-4 and TRBJ1-1, with 8 bases fitting TRBD1. The sample consisted of peripheral blood. The CDR3 sequence: CASSLDRGRTEAFF. CDR3 DNA: TGTGCCAGCAGCTTGGACAGGGGGAGAACTGAAGCTTTCTTT.